Following are 30 T cell receptor beta chains from one sample sequenced in a study of T cell repertoires in cytomegalovirus infection. TCRdb reprocessed the reads via MiXCR and lists one record per CDR3 protein. The table includes more than 150,000 distinct CDR3 sequences, under 20% detected once. What was sequenced was CD8+ T cells from PBMCs. The origin of the receptors is a human donor in good health (CMV status not recorded). Some clones in this sample may be carry-over from other donors' samples.

The V gene is TRBV29-1, the J gene TRBJ2-7; D gene ambiguous. V lost 7 bases and J lost 5, with 21 bases in between. Germline V lookup: CDR1 SQVTM, CDR2 ANQGSEA. The CDR3 is 14 residues long. In DNA, the CDR3 is TGCAGCGCCGCTGCCTCAAGAAATGGCCACGAGCAGTACTTC. Translated: CSAAASRNGHEQYF.

V is TRBV6-5 and J is TRBJ2-7, with TRBD2 matching over 7 bases. The CDR3 spans 15 residues. V was pared by 5 bases and J by 4 bases, with 11 bases of the junction left unmatched. CDR1 and CDR2 (germline): MNHEY, SVGAGI. CDR3 region: CASSDTGLGIYEQYF. CDR3 coding DNA: TGTGCCAGCAGTGATACAGGACTAGGTATTTACGAGCAGTACTTC.

The V gene is TRBV2, the J gene TRBJ2-7; either TRBD1 or TRBD2 may supply D (5 bases each). Trimming shortened V by 6 bases and J by 2 bases, and 11 bases separated the two germline ends. There are 13 residues in the CDR3. Germline V gene data show CDR1 as SNHLY and CDR2 as FYNNEI. The CDR3 loop is CASRRREPYEQYF. CDR3 bases: TGTGCCAGCAGGCGCAGGGAGCCCTACGAGCAGTACTTC. Full variable domain (outside the CDR3, taken from reference TRBV2 and TRBJ2-7): EPEVTQTPSHQVTQMGQEVILRCVPISNHLYFYWYRQILGQKVEFLVSFYNNEISEKSEIFDDQFSVERPDGSNFTLKIRSTKLEDSAMYFCASRRREPYEQYFGPGTRLTVT.

The chain employs TRBV28 and TRBJ2-7, with 11 positions matching TRBD1. The J segment lost 0 bases and the V segment lost 5 bases, leaving 12 bases of the junction unmatched. CDR3 length: 18 residues. In germline, CDR1 is MDHEN, CDR2 SYDVKM. CDR3 protein: CASSTRTGGTLSSYEQYF. The CDR3 nucleotides read TGTGCCAGCAGTACCCGGACAGGGGGCACCTTGAGCTCCTACGAGCAGTACTTC.

This clonotype was recorded at least ten times. As DNA, the CDR3 is TGTGCCAGCAGCTTGGGGGGGGGCGACGACGAGCAGTACTTC. Translation gives CASSLGGGDDEQYF. J is TRBJ2-7 and V is TRBV7-2; a possible D gene is TRBD2 (7 bases). V dropped 3 bases and J dropped 5 bases, with 14 bases sitting between them. The CDR3 loop spans 14 amino acids. CDR1 and CDR2 (germline): SGHTA, FQGNSA. The whole variable domain, filled in from reference TRBV7-2 and TRBJ2-7, reads GAGVSQSPSNKVTEKGKDVELRCDPISGHTALYWYRQSLGQGLEFLIYFQGNSAPDKSGLPSDRFSAERTGGSVSTLTIQRTQQEDSAVYLCASSLGGGDDEQYFGPGTRLTVT.

This clonotype has a handful of counts. This chain joins TRBV7-8 and TRBJ2-3; TRBD2 matches 10 bases. V trimming: 5 bases; J trimming: 4 bases; junction bases outside the gene matches: 18. This CDR3 is 19 amino acids long. Looked up from germline, CDR1 is SGHVS and CDR2 is FQNEAQ. CDR3 DNA: TGTGCCAGCAGCAAGCGGACTAGCGGCCGAACAAGGGCACCAGATACGCAGTATTTT. This gives the protein CASSKRTSGRTRAPDTQYF.

This clonotype occurred a few times. V gene TRBV14 combines with J gene TRBJ2-1; TRBD2 matches 8 bases. Trimming took 8 bases from V and 4 from J; bases not matched to a gene: 4. The CDR3 has 13 amino acids. CDR1 is SGHDN, CDR2 FVKESK, per germline. The DNA of the CDR3 is TGTGCCAGCGGCGGGGGGTTTTACAATGAGCAGTTCTTC. As protein: CASGGGFYNEQFF.

There are a few counts of this clonotype. This sequence joins TRBV11-3 and TRBJ1-1; TRBD1 might be the D (5 bases). Germline V CDR1 and CDR2: SGHNT, YENEEA. CDR3 length: 13 residues. The ends were cut back, 5 bases at V and 1 base at J, with 8 bases in the middle. The CDR3 loop is CASSTGGNTEAFF. Written as DNA, the CDR3 is TGTGCCAGCAGCACGGGGGGGAACACTGAAGCTTTCTTT.

This clonotype was detected only a few times. This CDR3 reads CASSHTVPSGTHNEQFF. CDR3 DNA sequence: TGTGCCAGCAGCCATACAGTTCCTTCCGGGACCCACAATGAGCAGTTCTTC. The chain joins TRBV7-9 to TRBJ2-1; either TRBD1 or TRBD2 may supply D (5 bases each). This CDR3 region has 17 residues. V dropped 5 bases and J dropped 5 bases, with 22 bases sitting between them. The germline CDR1 and CDR2 sequences are SEHNR and FQNEAQ (reference sequence).

V gene TRBV6-2 or TRBV6-3 combines with J gene TRBJ2-2; no firm D call. Trimming cost V 0 bases and J 6 bases, with 8 bases left between them. Germline values: CDR1 MNHEY, CDR2 SVGEGT. CDR3 size: 14 residues. CDR3 in amino acids: CASSYSPPAGELFF. The CDR3 DNA reads TGTGCCAGCAGTTACTCACCACCGGCCGGGGAGCTGTTTTTT.

The chain employs TRBV7-9 and TRBJ2-1; D gene unclear. The CDR3 has 14 amino acids. V was cut by 4 bases and J by 5 bases, with 12 bases left in between. Germline lookup yields CDR1 SEHNR and CDR2 FQNEAQ (reference sequence). The CDR3 nucleotides read TGTGCCAGCAGCTCCCCAGCCCGGAACAATGAGCAGTTCTTC. Its protein is CASSSPARNNEQFF.

CDR3 nucleotide sequence: TGTGCCAGCAGTGGTACCGGGGGTAGAGAGACCCAGTACTTC. Encoded protein: CASSGTGGRETQYF. The chain combines TRBV7-9 with TRBJ2-5, with a possible D match to TRBD2 (6 bases). The germline V gene encodes CDR1 SEHNR and CDR2 FQNEAQ (reference sequence). The CDR3 has 14 amino acids. V gave up 6 bases and J gave up 4 bases, with 15 bases separating them.

This clonotype was recorded a few times. The J gene is TRBJ1-1, the V gene TRBV28; D is ambiguous. The V end was cut by 0 bases, the J end by 7 bases, with 6 bases between. The CDR3 sequence is 12 residues long. CDR1 MDHEN and CDR2 SYDVKM come from the germline V gene. Written as DNA, the CDR3 is TGTGCCAGCAGTTTATGGAGTGGTGAAGCTTTCTTT. It encodes CASSLWSGEAFF. The full variable domain, with the rest looked up from reference TRBV28 and TRBJ1-1, is DVKVTQSSRYLVKRTGEKVFLECVQDMDHENMFWYRQDPGLGLRLIYFSYDVKMKEKGDIPEGYSVSREKKERFSLILESASTNQTSMYLCASSLWSGEAFFGQGTRLTVV.

This clonotype was seen at least ten times. The chain is built from TRBV20-1 and TRBJ2-1; a possible D gene is TRBD2 (5 bases). V shed 1 base and J shed 6 bases, with 16 bases lying between them. Per germline, CDR1 DFQATT and CDR2 SNEGSKA (reference sequence). The CDR3 contains 15 residues. The CDR3: CSARGRTEGLNEQFF. CDR3 sequence (DNA): TGCAGTGCTAGAGGGCGGACGGAAGGACTCAATGAGCAGTTCTTC.

The chain carries TRBV19 and TRBJ2-2; TRBD1 agrees at 7 bases. The CDR3 spans 16 residues. The ends lost 5 bases at V and 1 base at J; junction bases unmatched: 7. Germline values: CDR1 LNHDA, CDR2 SQIVND (reference sequence). DNA of the CDR3: TGTGCCAGTAGTTCCAACAGGGGTCGGAACACCGGGGAGCTGTTTTTT. Translation gives CASSSNRGRNTGELFF.

The chain combines TRBV7-2 with TRBJ2-2; 15 bases agree with TRBD2. This CDR3 has 17 residues. V shed 5 bases, J shed 2 bases, and the junction held 3 bases outside the gene matches. Germline CDR1 SGHTA, CDR2 FQGNSA. The DNA for the CDR3 is TGTGCCAGCAGCCGGACTAGCGGGAGGGCCAACACCGGGGAGCTGTTTTTT. Amino acid sequence: CASSRTSGRANTGELFF.

Only a few counts were recorded for this clonotype. This chain joins TRBV12-3 or TRBV12-4 and TRBJ2-5; TRBD1 might be the D (6 bases). The CDR3 is made up of 15 amino acids. Trimming removed 1 base from V and 5 bases from J, with 14 bases in between. CDR3 sequence reads: CASSLGPGHRETQYF. The CDR3 DNA sequence: TGTGCCAGCAGTTTAGGACCGGGACACCGGGAGACCCAGTACTTC.

This clonotype appeared a few times. V and J are TRBV10-3 and TRBJ2-3; 10 bases agree with TRBD1. The V and J ends lost 6 bases and 1 base, in that order; junction bases with no gene match: 13. Germline V gene data show CDR1 as ENHRY and CDR2 as SYGVKD. The CDR3 is made up of 18 amino acids. CDR3 sequence (DNA): TGTGCCATCAGCGAGACAGGGGGCAGTTTGCGGGGCACAGATACGCAGTATTTT. It codes for CAISETGGSLRGTDTQYF.

For this clonotype: The CDR3 carries no conserved terminal phenylalanine or tryptophan, so it likely arises from a read error. The chain is built from TRBV27 and TRBJ2-7, with 10 bases aligning to TRBD2. Losses at the gene ends were 5 bases for V and 7 bases for J; bases not matched to a gene: 14. The germline V gene encodes CDR1 MNHEY and CDR2 SMNVEV (reference sequence). This CDR3 has 16 amino acids. This CDR3 reads CASSINRGLATSEQYL. CDR3 DNA sequence: TGTGCCAGCAGTATTAATAGGGGACTAGCGACTTCGGAGCAGTACTTG.

The genes are TRBV2 and TRBJ2-1, with 8 positions matching TRBD2. The germline V gene encodes CDR1 SNHLY and CDR2 FYNNEI. J lost 2 bases, V lost 2 bases, and 2 bases had no gene match. This CDR3 region has 15 residues. The CDR3 is CASSERGGAYNEQFF. CDR3 DNA: TGTGCCAGCAGTGAACGGGGGGGCGCCTACAATGAGCAGTTCTTC.

This chain connects TRBV6-2 or TRBV6-3 to TRBJ2-1; TRBD2 is a possible D gene (6 bases). The germline gives CDR1 MNHEY, CDR2 SVGEGT. The CDR3 totals 16 residues. The V and J ends lost 5 bases and 2 bases respectively, with 16 bases between them. The CDR3 spells CASSLKGRSPYNEQFF. The DNA of the CDR3 is TGTGCCAGCAGTCTCAAGGGGAGGTCCCCCTACAATGAGCAGTTCTTC.

This clonotype appeared once. The chain links TRBV20-1 to TRBJ2-1, with 7 positions matching TRBD2. Germline CDR1 and CDR2: DFQATT and SNEGSKA (reference sequence). V trimming: 2 bases; J trimming: 8 bases; junction bases outside the gene matches: 6. The CDR3 contains 13 residues. CDR3 sequence: CSARSRGRDEQFF. CDR3 bases: TGCAGTGCTAGAAGCCGGGGGAGGGATGAGCAGTTCTTC.

The chain employs TRBV5-5 and TRBJ2-5; D ambiguous. The CDR3 extends over 15 amino acids. CDR1 is SGHKS and CDR2 is YYEKEE in the germline V gene (reference sequence). Trimming pared 0 bases from V and 2 bases from J, leaving 11 bases between. The DNA for the CDR3 is TGTGCCAGCAGCTTGGCGGAAAGCAAACAAGAGACCCAGTACTTC. Protein: CASSLAESKQETQYF. Drawing the rest from reference TRBV5-5 and TRBJ2-5, the complete variable domain is DAGVTQSPTHLIKTRGQQVTLRCSPISGHKSVSWYQQVLGQGPQFIFQYYEKEERGRGNFPDRFSARQFPNYSSELNVNALLLGDSALYLCASSLAESKQETQYFGPGTRLLVL.

This clonotype was observed a handful of times. The chain links TRBV7-9 to TRBJ2-2; possibly TRBD2 for D (6 bases). V was cut by 8 bases and J by 6 bases, with 13 bases left in between. CDR3 length equals 13 residues. The germline V gene has CDR1 SEHNR and CDR2 FQNEAQ (reference sequence). The CDR3 protein is CASPGLRAGELFF. The CDR3 DNA reads TGTGCCAGCCCGGGACTCCGGGCCGGGGAGCTGTTTTTT.

This clonotype was recorded many times. The chain combines TRBV7-2 with TRBJ2-7; maybe TRBD1 (5 bases). V shed 5 bases and J shed 0 bases, with 23 bases lying between them. This CDR3 is 18 amino acids long. The germline V gene has CDR1 SGHTA and CDR2 FQGNSA. The CDR3 protein is CASSHPKSLTAPSYEQYF. The CDR3 coding sequence is TGTGCCAGCAGCCATCCAAAATCCCTGACAGCCCCCTCCTACGAGCAGTACTTC.

This clonotype was counted only a few times. The chain is built from TRBV7-3 and TRBJ2-5, with TRBD2 identical over 10 bases. V was pared by 2 bases and J by 5 bases, with 11 bases of the junction left unmatched. The V gene's germline CDR1 is SGHTA and CDR2 FQGTGA. The CDR3 contains 17 residues. In nucleotides, the CDR3 is TGTGCCAGCAGCTTAGGTTTCGGACTAGCGGACGCCGAGACCCAGTACTTC. This sequence encodes CASSLGFGLADAETQYF.

The J gene is TRBJ1-2, the V gene TRBV7-2, with TRBD1 matching 7 bases. This CDR3 region has 11 residues. J gave up 2 bases and V 9 bases, and 0 bases lay outside the gene matches. From germline, CDR1 is SGHTA and CDR2 FQGNSA. CDR3 nucleotide sequence: TGTGCCAGGACAGGGAACTATGGCTACACCTTC. Protein product: CARTGNYGYTF. The full variable domain, with the rest looked up from reference TRBV7-2 and TRBJ1-2, is GAGVSQSPSNKVTEKGKDVELRCDPISGHTALYWYRQSLGQGLEFLIYFQGNSAPDKSGLPSDRFSAERTGGSVSTLTIQRTQQEDSAVYLCARTGNYGYTFGSGTRLTVV.

The V gene is TRBV7-4, the J gene TRBJ2-7; 9 bases fit TRBD2. This CDR3 is 14 amino acids long. In germline, CDR1 is SGHVT, CDR2 SQSDAQ. The V segment lost 6 bases and the J segment 1 base; nucleotides outside the gene matches: 4. The CDR3 sequence: CASRPTSGSYEQYF. CDR3 in DNA: TGTGCCAGCAGACCTACTAGCGGGTCCTACGAGCAGTACTTC.

A few counts support this clonotype. The genes are TRBV7-9 and TRBJ2-1; D gene ambiguous. V dropped 2 bases and J dropped 3 bases, with 11 bases sitting between them. Germline CDR1 reads SEHNR; CDR2 reads FQNEAQ (reference sequence). The CDR3 has 15 amino acids. The CDR3 nucleotides read TGTGCCAGCAGCTTAAAGGACCCTTTCTACAATGAGCAGTTCTTC. Translated: CASSLKDPFYNEQFF.

This clonotype was observed a handful of times. The rearrangement links TRBV7-9 to TRBJ2-1; a weak D match, TRBD1 (6 bases). Germline CDR1 reads SEHNR; CDR2 reads FQNEAQ (reference sequence). CDR3 length: 15 residues. The V end lost 1 base, the J end lost 5 bases, and 12 bases lay between the germline ends. In nucleotides, the CDR3 is TGTGCCAGCAGCTTAGTATTGGGGGCGCACAATGAGCAGTTCTTC. Its protein product is CASSLVLGAHNEQFF.